This T cell receptor beta chain was sequenced in a study of T cell repertoires in cytomegalovirus infection. Study at large: From public TCR beta signatures came an indication of both CMV infection and matching HLA type.

From germline, CDR1 is ENHRY and CDR2 SYGVKD. V lost 2 bases and J lost 4, with 10 bases in between. The CDR3 is made up of 14 amino acids. In this sample, this clonotype turned up a few times. Its antigen is still unknown. One entry per CDR3 protein, called by TCRdb with MiXCR from the reads. Of around 310,000 distinct CDR3 sequences listed, 25% to 30% are singletons. This sequence joins TRBV10-3 and TRBJ2-3; possibly TRBD2 for D (6 bases). This specimen was cultured PBMCs, taken from culture after CMV antigen stimulation. The clonotype comes from a human donor in good health (CMV status not recorded). Some clones in this sample may be carry-over from other donors' samples. CDR3 in DNA: TGTGCCATCAGTGAGGGGGGGAGCCCAGATACGCAGTATTTT. It yields the protein CAISEGGSPDTQYF.